This paragraph reports one T cell receptor (beta chain). Time point of the sample: pre-treatment sample, taken before nivolumab and TIL therapy. Patients were adults with stage 4 NSCLC. The record originates from a study of TIL therapy for anti-PD-1-resistant metastatic lung cancer. Study at large: Most patients had lung adenocarcinoma. Median tumor mutation burden was under 1.9 mutations per megabase.

V lost 7 bases, J lost 4 bases, and 15 bases lay in between. The CDR3 sequence is 14 residues long. Germline V gives CDR1 SGHVS, CDR2 FNYEAQ. The immunoSEQ assay was v3. Each library reached 2 million or so read pairs, or roughly 5-6.5 million at deep level. The method was immunoSEQ multiplex PCR; TCRdb's version includes in-frame clones alone and lacks a portion of them. The sample consists of about 36,000 clones, 70% to 75% of them appearing once. The J gene is TRBJ2-3, the V gene TRBV7-6; D call uncertain. The TCR sequence derives from a person aged 30 to 80 with non-small cell lung cancer. The specimen was blood, collected at baseline. DNA for the CDR3: TGTGCCAGCACCCCGATAGAGACTGCAGATACGCAGTATTTT. This gives the protein CASTPIETADTQYF. Filled out from reference TRBV7-6 and TRBJ2-3, the complete variable domain reads GAGVSQSPRYKVTKRGQDVALRCDPISGHVSLYWYRQALGQGPEFLTYFNYEAQQDKSGLPNDRFSAERPEGSISTLTIQRTEQRDSAMYRCASTPIETADTQYFGPGTRLTVL.